This is a list of T cell receptor beta chains from one sample in a study of blood T cell repertoires in COVID-19. Profiled with immunoSEQ multiplex PCR; TCRdb holds only in-frame clones, not every one. The data hold under 250,000 clones, with around 83% observed a single time. Sequences were obtained from peripheral blood. The source of these receptors is a man of 80 years or more with acute or convalescent COVID-19. Each CDR3 is given with its conserved first and last residue. D genes are given only for firm matches. Clone size is stated in some rows and not others, as once, few, many or a class when expanded.

clone size	V gene	D gene	J gene	CDR3 DNA	CDR3 protein
-	TRBV2	-	TRBJ1-2	TGTGCCAGCAGGCCCGACTGGGACTATGGCTACACCTTC	CASRPDWDYGYTF
-	TRBV10-2	TRBD2	TRBJ2-3	TGCGCCAGCAGTGAGTCGACTCGGACTAGCGGATACACAGATACGCAGTATTTT	CASSESTRTSGYTDTQYF
-	TRBV6-5	TRBD1	TRBJ2-1	TGTGCCAGCAGTAGGGGGACAGACAATGAGCAGTTCTTC	CASSRGTDNEQFF
-	TRBV15	TRBD1	TRBJ2-1	TGTGCCACCAGCAGAGACAGGGGGCCCTACAATGAGCAGTTCTTC	CATSRDRGPYNEQFF
-	TRBV6-5	-	TRBJ1-1	TGTGCCAGCATTTCCCTGAGGAGCACTGAAGCTTTCTTT	CASISLRSTEAFF
once	TRBV19	-	TRBJ2-4	TGTGCCAGTGGAACCCGGGACTGGAAAAACATTCAGTACTTC	CASGTRDWKNIQYF
-	TRBV7-9	TRBD1	TRBJ2-7	TGTGCCAGCAGCCCTTATGGGACAGGCTACGAGCAGTACTTC	CASSPYGTGYEQYF
-	TRBV2	-	TRBJ2-5	TGTGCCAGCAGTCGTATTCAAGAGACCCAGTACTTC	CASSRIQETQYF
-	TRBV7-9	-	TRBJ1-6	TGTGCCAGCAGCCCCCGAAGGGGTGTTAATTCACCCCTCCACTTT	CASSPRRGVNSPLHF
-	TRBV28	TRBD1	TRBJ1-1	TGTGCCAGCAGTACAGACAGGGGTACTGAAGCTTTCTTT	CASSTDRGTEAFF
-	TRBV11-3	TRBD1	TRBJ2-5	TGTGCCAGCAGCATTTCCGGGACAGGGGGACAAGAGACCCAGTACTTC	CASSISGTGGQETQYF
-	TRBV7-2	TRBD1	TRBJ2-7	TGTGCCAGCAGCTACCAGGACAGGGGGTACGAGCAGTACTTC	CASSYQDRGYEQYF
-	TRBV5-1	-	TRBJ1-5	TGCGCCAGCAGCATAGGCCAGGGGAATCAGCCCCAGCATTTT	CASSIGQGNQPQHF
once	TRBV5-1	-	TRBJ1-1	TGCGCCAGCAGCCTACAGGGAGGGGACACTGAAGCTTTCTTT	CASSLQGGDTEAFF
-	TRBV6-2/TRBV6-3	TRBD1	TRBJ2-7	TGTGCCAGCAGTGCCCAGGGTACAGGGGGATACGAGCAGTACTTC	CASSAQGTGGYEQYF
few	TRBV4-1	TRBD1	TRBJ2-7	TGCGCCAGCAGCCAAGCCGGGACAGGGAACTACGAGCAGTACTTC	CASSQAGTGNYEQYF
-	TRBV12-5	-	TRBJ1-1	TGTGCTAGTGGTTCCCTAGTTGGGAACACTGAAGCTTTCTTT	CASGSLVGNTEAFF
-	TRBV5-1	-	TRBJ2-5	TGCGCCAGCAGCTCCGATGAGGGCCGCAGTACAGAGACCCAGTACTTC	CASSSDEGRSTETQYF
few	TRBV7-3	-	TRBJ1-1	TGTGCCAGCAGCCCTACGGGACGGGACTCCCGTCGGGGAACTGAAGCTTTCTTT	CASSPTGRDSRRGTEAFF
-	TRBV6-1	-	TRBJ1-5	TGTGCCAGCAGTGAAGCGAGGGCAGCTGGCAATCAGCCCCAGCATTTT	CASSEARAAGNQPQHF
once	TRBV7-6	TRBD1	TRBJ2-7	TGTGCCAGCAGCCAAAGGGGACAGGGGGGCGAGCAGTACTTC	CASSQRGQGGEQYF
-	TRBV6-5	-	TRBJ1-4	TGTGCCAGCAGTATAAACAGGGCAACTAATGAAAAACTGTTTTTT	CASSINRATNEKLFF
-	TRBV6-6	TRBD1	TRBJ1-4	TGTGCCAGCAGTTACTCCCGACAGGGGGGGGCTGAAAAACTGTTTTTT	CASSYSRQGGAEKLFF
-	TRBV5-3	-	TRBJ1-1	TGTGCCAGAAGCCACAGGGTCGCAGGGGACACCGTGAACACTGAAGCTTTCTTT	CARSHRVAGDTVNTEAFF
-	TRBV5-1	TRBD1	TRBJ2-1	TGCGCCAGCAGTTCGGGACAGGGAGTTTTCTCCTACAATGAGCAGTTCTTC	CASSSGQGVFSYNEQFF
-	TRBV30	-	TRBJ1-1	TGTGCCTGGGATCACAGGAACACTGAAGCTTTCTTT	CAWDHRNTEAFF
-	TRBV5-1	TRBD1	TRBJ2-2	TGCGCCAGCAGCTTGGGAGGGGGCAGGCTGAACACCGGGGAGCTGTTTTTT	CASSLGGGRLNTGELFF
-	TRBV21-1	-	TRBJ1-5	TGTGCCAGCAGCCCGCGACAGAGAGTTAGCAATCAGCCCCAGCATTTT	CASSPRQRVSNQPQHF
-	TRBV5-1	TRBD1	TRBJ1-6	TGCGCCAGCAGCTTGGGGGGACAGGGGTGGAATTCACCCCTCCACTTT	CASSLGGQGWNSPLHF
once	TRBV28	-	TRBJ1-3	TGTGCCAGCAGTCCGCCGCTCTTGGGACTTAACTCGGGAAACACCATATATTTT	CASSPPLLGLNSGNTIYF
-	TRBV18	TRBD1	TRBJ2-6	TGTGCCAGCTCTAATACCATCCTGACAGGGTCTAGCTCTGGGGCCAACGTCCTGACTTTC	CASSNTILTGSSSGANVLTF
-	TRBV12-5	TRBD2	TRBJ2-3	TGTGCTAGTGGTTTGGGCCGTACCGGGGGGTACACAGATACGCAGTATTTT	CASGLGRTGGYTDTQYF
-	TRBV7-2	TRBD2	TRBJ2-3	TGTGCCAGCAGCTTAGGGGGACTAGCGGGAGTCGGCACAGATACGCAGTATTTT	CASSLGGLAGVGTDTQYF
-	TRBV11-2	TRBD1	TRBJ1-4	TGTGCCAGCAGCTTAAGGGACAGACTAAATGAAAAACTGTTTTTT	CASSLRDRLNEKLFF
-	TRBV12-3/TRBV12-4	-	TRBJ2-3	TGTGCCAGCAGTTTAAGGGGGACAGATACGCAGTATTTT	CASSLRGTDTQYF
-	TRBV7-9	-	TRBJ1-2	TGTGCCAGCAGCTTCGACTCCCGCTACACCTTC	CASSFDSRYTF
-	TRBV10-3	-	TRBJ2-7	TGTGCCATCGGGGTCGACAGGTCCCTTTCCTACGAGCAGTACTTC	CAIGVDRSLSYEQYF
once	TRBV2	TRBD2	TRBJ2-1	TGTGCCAGCAGTTCGACTAGCAGCGAGCAGTTCTTC	CASSSTSSEQFF
-	TRBV11-2	-	TRBJ2-1	TGTGCCAGCAGCTTAGCCCCCTCAACAGGGGAGCAGTTCTTC	CASSLAPSTGEQFF
once	TRBV6-1	-	TRBJ1-2	TGTGCCAGCAGTGAAGGGGACACCCGTGGCTACACCTTC	CASSEGDTRGYTF
-	TRBV7-2	TRBD1	TRBJ1-1	TGTGCCAGCAGCCTCCCGGGGACAGGGCTTCACACTGAAGCTTTCTTT	CASSLPGTGLHTEAFF